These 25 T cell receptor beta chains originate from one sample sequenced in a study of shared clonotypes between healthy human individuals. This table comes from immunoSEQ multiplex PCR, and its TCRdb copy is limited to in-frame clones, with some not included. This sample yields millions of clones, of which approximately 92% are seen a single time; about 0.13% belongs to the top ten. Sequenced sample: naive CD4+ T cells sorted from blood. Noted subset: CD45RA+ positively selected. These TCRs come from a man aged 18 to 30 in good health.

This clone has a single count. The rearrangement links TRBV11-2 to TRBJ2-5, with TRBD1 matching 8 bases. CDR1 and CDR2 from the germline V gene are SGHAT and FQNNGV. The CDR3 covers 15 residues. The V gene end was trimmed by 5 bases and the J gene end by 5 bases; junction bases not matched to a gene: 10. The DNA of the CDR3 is TGTGCCAGCAGCCAAGTGACAGGGGCTGGGGAGACCCAGTACTTC. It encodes CASSQVTGAGETQYF.

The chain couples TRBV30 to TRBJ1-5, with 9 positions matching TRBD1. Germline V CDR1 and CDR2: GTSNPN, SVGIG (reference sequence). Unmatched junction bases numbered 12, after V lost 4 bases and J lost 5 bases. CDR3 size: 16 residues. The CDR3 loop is CAWTGTGWGMDQPQHF. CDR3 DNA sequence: TGTGCCTGGACAGGGACAGGGTGGGGGATGGATCAGCCCCAGCATTTT.

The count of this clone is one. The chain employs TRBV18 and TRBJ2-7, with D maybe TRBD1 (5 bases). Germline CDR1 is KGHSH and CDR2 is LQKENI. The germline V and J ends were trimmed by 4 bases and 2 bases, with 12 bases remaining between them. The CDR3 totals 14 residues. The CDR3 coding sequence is TGTGCCAGCTCACTCGGACGACAGACCTACGAGCAGTACTTC. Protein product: CASSLGRQTYEQYF.

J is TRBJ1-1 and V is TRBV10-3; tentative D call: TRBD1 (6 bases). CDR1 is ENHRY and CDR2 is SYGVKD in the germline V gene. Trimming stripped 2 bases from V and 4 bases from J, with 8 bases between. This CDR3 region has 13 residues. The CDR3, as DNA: TGTGCCATCAGTGAGACGACAGGCACTGAAGCTTTCTTT. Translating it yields CAISETTGTEAFF.

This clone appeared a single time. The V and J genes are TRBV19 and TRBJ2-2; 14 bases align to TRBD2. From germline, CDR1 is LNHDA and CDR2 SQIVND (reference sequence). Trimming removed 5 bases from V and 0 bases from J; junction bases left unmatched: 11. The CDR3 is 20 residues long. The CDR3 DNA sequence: TGTGCCAGTAGTTCCCAAGGCCGACTAGCGGGAGGGCCGAACACCGGGGAGCTGTTTTTT. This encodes CASSSQGRLAGGPNTGELFF.

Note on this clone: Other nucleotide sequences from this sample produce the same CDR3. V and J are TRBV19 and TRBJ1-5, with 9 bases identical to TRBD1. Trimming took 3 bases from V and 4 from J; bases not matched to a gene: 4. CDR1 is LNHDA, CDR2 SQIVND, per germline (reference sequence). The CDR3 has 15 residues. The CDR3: CASSIMDRGNQPQHF. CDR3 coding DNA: TGTGCCAGTAGTATCATGGACAGGGGTAATCAGCCCCAGCATTTT. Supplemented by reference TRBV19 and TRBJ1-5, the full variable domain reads DGGITQSPKYLFRKEGQNVTLSCEQNLNHDAMYWYRQDPGQGLRLIYYSQIVNDFQKGDIAEGYSVSREKKESFPLTVTSAQKNPTAFYLCASSIMDRGNQPQHFGDGTRLSIL.

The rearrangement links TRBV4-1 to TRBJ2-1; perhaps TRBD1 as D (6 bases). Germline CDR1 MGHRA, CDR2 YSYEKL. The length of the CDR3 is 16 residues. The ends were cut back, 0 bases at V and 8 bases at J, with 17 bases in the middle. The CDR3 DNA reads TGCGCCAGCAGCCAAGACTCAGGGGCGAGTTCCGATGAGCAGTTCTTC. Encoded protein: CASSQDSGASSDEQFF.

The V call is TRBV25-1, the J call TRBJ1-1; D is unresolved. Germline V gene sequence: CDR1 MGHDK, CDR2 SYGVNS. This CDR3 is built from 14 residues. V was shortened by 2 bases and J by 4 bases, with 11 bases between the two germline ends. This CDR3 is CASSEQGLTTEAFF. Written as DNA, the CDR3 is TGTGCCAGCAGTGAACAAGGTCTGACCACTGAAGCTTTCTTT.

The CDR3 sequence: CALDPGTHRTQYF. The DNA of the CDR3 is TGTGCCCTCGATCCAGGTACTCATCGGACCCAGTACTTC. V is TRBV6-1 and J is TRBJ2-5; unclear D gene. V gave up 11 bases and J gave up 7 bases, with 20 bases separating them. CDR3 size: 13 residues. Germline loops: CDR1 MNHNS, CDR2 SASEGT.

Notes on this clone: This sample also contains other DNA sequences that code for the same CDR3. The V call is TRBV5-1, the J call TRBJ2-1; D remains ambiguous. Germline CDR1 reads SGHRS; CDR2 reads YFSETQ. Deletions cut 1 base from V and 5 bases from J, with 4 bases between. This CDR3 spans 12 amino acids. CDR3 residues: CASSLSNNEQFF. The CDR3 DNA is TGCGCCAGCAGCTTGAGTAACAATGAGCAGTTCTTC.

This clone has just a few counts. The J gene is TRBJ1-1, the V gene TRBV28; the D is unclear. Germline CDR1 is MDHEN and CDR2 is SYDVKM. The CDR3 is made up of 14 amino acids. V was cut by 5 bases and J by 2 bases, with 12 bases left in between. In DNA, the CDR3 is TGTGCCAGCAGTATATCATCCCTTAACACTGAAGCTTTCTTT. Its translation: CASSISSLNTEAFF.

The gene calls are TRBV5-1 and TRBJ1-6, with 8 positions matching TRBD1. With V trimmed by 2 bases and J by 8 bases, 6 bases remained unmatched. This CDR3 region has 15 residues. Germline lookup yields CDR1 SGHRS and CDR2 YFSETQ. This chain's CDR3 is CASSFPDRDDSPLHF. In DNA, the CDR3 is TGCGCCAGCAGCTTTCCGGACAGGGATGATTCACCCCTCCACTTT.

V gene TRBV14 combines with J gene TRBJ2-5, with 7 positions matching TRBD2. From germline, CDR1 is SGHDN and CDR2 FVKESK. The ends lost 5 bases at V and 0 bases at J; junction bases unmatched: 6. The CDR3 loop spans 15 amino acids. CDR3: CASSARDYYQETQYF. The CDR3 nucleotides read TGTGCCAGCAGCGCCCGGGACTACTACCAAGAGACCCAGTACTTC. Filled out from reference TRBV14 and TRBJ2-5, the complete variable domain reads EAGVTQFPSHSVIEKGQTVTLRCDPISGHDNLYWYRRVMGKEIKFLLHFVKESKQDESGMPNNRFLAERTGGTYSTLKVQPAELEDSGVYFCASSARDYYQETQYFGPGTRLLVL.

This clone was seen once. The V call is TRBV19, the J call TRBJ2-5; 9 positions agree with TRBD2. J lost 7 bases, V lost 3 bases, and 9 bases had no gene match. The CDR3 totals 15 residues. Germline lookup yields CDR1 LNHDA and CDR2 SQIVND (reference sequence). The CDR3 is CASSMNLAGKGTQYF. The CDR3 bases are TGTGCCAGTAGTATGAACCTAGCGGGGAAAGGGACCCAGTACTTC.

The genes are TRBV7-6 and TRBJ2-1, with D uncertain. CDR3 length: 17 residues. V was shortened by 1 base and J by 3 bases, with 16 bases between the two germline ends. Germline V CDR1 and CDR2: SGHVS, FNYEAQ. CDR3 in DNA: TGTGCCAGCAGCTTAGTTGCCAGGCCGCCCCTCTACAATGAGCAGTTCTTC. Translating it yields CASSLVARPPLYNEQFF.

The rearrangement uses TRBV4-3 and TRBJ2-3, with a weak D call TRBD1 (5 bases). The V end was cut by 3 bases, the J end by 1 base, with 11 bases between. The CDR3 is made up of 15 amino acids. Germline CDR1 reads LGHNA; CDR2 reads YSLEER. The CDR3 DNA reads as TGCGCCAGCAGCCACGACAGCGTGGGCACAGATACGCAGTATTTT. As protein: CASSHDSVGTDTQYF.

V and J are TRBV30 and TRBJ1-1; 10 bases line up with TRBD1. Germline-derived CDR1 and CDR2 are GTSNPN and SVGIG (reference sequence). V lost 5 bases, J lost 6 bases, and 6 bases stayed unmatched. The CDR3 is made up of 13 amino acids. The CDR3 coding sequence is TGTGCCTGGCTGCCGACAGGGGGCGCTGAAGCTTTCTTT. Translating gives CAWLPTGGAEAFF.

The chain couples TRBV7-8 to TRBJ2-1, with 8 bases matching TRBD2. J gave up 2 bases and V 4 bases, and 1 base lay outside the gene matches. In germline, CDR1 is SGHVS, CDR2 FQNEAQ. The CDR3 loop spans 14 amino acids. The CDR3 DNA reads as TGTGCCAGCAGCTCGACTAGCGCCTACAATGAGCAGTTCTTC. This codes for CASSSTSAYNEQFF.

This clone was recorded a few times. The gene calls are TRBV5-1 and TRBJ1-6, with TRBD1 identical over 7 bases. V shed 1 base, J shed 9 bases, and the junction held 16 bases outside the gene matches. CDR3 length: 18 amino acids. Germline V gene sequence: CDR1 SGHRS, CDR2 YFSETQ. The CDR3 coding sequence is TGCGCCAGCAGCTTGCAGATGACAGGGACGACTGTGACTTCACCCCTCCACTTT. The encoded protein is CASSLQMTGTTVTSPLHF.

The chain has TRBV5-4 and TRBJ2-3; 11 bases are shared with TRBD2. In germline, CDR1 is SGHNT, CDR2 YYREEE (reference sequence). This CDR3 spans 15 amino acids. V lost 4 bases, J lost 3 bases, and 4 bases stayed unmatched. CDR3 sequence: CASSQASGGTDTQYF. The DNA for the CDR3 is TGTGCCAGCAGCCAAGCTAGCGGGGGGACAGATACGCAGTATTTT.

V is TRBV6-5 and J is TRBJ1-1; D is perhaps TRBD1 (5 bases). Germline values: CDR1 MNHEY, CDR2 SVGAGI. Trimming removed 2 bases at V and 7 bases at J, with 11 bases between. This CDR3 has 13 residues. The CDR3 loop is CASSYRDGGEAFF. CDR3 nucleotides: TGTGCCAGCAGTTACAGGGACGGGGGTGAAGCTTTCTTT.

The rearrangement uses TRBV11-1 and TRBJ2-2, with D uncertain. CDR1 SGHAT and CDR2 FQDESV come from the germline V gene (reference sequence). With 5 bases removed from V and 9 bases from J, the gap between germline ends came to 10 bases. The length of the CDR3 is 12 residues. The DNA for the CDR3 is TGTGCCAGCAGCCTAAGTAACTGGGAGCTGTTTTTT. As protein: CASSLSNWELFF.

Here the CDR3 reads CASGPWSASREYRQPQHF. The CDR3 nucleotides read TGTGCTAGTGGTCCCTGGTCGGCGAGTAGGGAGTACCGGCAGCCCCAGCATTTT. The chain recombines TRBV12-5 with TRBJ1-5; D gene ambiguous. CDR3 length: 18 amino acids. V was trimmed by 5 bases and J by 7 bases, leaving 27 bases between them. The V gene's germline CDR1 is LGHNT and CDR2 FRNRAP.

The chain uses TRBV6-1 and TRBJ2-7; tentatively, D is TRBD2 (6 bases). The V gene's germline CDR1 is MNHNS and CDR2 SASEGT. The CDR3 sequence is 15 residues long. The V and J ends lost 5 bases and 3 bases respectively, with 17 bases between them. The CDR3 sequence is CASSKLASDLYEQYF. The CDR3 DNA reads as TGTGCCAGCAGTAAGTTGGCTAGCGACCTCTACGAGCAGTACTTC.

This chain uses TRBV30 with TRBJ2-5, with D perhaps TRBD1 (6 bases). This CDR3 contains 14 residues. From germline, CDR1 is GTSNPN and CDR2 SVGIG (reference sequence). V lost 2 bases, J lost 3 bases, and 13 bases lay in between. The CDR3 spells CAWSPDYREETQYF. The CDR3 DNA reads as TGTGCCTGGAGTCCCGATTACAGGGAAGAGACCCAGTACTTC. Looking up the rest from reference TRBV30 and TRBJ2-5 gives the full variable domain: SQTIHQWPATLVQPVGSPLSLECTVEGTSNPNLYWYRQAAGRGLQLLFYSVGIGQISSEVPQNLSASRPQDRQFILSSKKLLLSDSGFYLCAWSPDYREETQYFGPGTRLLVL.